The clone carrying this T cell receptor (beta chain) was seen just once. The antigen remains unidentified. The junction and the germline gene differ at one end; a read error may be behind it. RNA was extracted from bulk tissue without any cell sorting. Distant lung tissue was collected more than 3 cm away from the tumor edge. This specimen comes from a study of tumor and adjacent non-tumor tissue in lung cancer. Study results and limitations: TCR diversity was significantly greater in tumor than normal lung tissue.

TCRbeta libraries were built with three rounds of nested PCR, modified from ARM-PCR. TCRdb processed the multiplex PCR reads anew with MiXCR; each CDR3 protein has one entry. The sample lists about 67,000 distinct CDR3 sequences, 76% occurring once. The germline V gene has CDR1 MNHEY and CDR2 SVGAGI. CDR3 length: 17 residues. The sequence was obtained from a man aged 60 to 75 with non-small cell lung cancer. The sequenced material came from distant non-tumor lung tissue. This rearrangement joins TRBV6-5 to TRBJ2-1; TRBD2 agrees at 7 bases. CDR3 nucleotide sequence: TGTGCCAGCAGTTACTCGCCCCCCGCGGGAGTCTACAATAAGCAGTTCTTC. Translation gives CASSYSPPAGVYNKQFF.